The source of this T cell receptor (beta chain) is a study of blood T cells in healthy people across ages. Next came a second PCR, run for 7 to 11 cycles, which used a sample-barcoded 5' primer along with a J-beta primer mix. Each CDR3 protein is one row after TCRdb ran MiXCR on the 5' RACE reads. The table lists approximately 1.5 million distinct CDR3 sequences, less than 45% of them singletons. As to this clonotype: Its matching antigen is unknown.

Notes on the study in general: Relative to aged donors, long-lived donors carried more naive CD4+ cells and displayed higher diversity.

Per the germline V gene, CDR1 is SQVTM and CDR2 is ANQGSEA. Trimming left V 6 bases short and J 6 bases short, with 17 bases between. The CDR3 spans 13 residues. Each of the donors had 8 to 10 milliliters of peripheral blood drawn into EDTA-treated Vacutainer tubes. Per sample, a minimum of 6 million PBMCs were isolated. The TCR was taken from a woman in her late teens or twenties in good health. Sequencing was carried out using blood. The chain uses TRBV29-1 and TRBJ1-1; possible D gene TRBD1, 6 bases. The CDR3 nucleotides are TGCAGCGTCGAACGACAGGCGAATCCTGAAGCTTTCTTT. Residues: CSVERQANPEAFF. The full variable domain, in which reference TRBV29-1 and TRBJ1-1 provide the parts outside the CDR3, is SAVISQKPSRDICQRGTSLTIQCQVDSQVTMMFWYRQQPGQSLTLIATANQGSEATYESGFVIDKFPISRPNLTFSTLTVSNMSPEDSSIYLCSVERQANPEAFFGQGTRLTVV.